The rows below give T cell receptor beta chains drawn from one sample of a study of blood T cell repertoires in COVID-19. Sequencing used immunoSEQ multiplex PCR; TCRdb keeps in-frame clones, though not all of them. Of around 33,000 clones listed, roughly three quarters are singletons. The sequenced material came from peripheral blood. These receptors were obtained from a human donor in a cohort sampled during active COVID-19. CDR3s include the opening cysteine and the closing phenylalanine or tryptophan. Each record gives: J gene, D gene, clone size, V gene, CDR3 DNA, CDR3 protein. A D gene is named only where the DNA matches it firmly. Not all rows give a size; the values are once, few, many and, for expanded clones, a class.

TRBJ1-2	TRBD1	-	TRBV2	TGTGCCAGCAGGGAGTCCCAGGGGGCCGAGTCTGGCTACACCTTC	CASRESQGAESGYTF
TRBJ2-7	TRBD1	few	TRBV19	TGTGCCAGTAGTTCTAAACCGGGACAGGGGGAGCTAGTGGCGTACTTC	CASSSKPGQGELVAYF
TRBJ2-3	-	-	TRBV3-1/TRBV3-2	TGTGCCAGCAGCCATTCGGGAAACCGCCCGAGTTTTAGCACAGATACGCAGTATTTT	CASSHSGNRPSFSTDTQYF
TRBJ1-1	-	-	TRBV19	TGTGCCAGTAGTATAGGGAGACAGCTGAACACTGAAGCTTTCTTT	CASSIGRQLNTEAFF
TRBJ2-2	-	-	TRBV11-3	TGTGCCAGCCGCTACCTGGCAGGGAACACCGGGGAGCTGTTTTTT	CASRYLAGNTGELFF
TRBJ1-2	-	-	TRBV2	TGTGCCAGCAGCGCCGTGGGGGGGGACTATGGCTACACCTTC	CASSAVGGDYGYTF
TRBJ2-1	-	-	TRBV29-1	TGCAGCGTTGAAGTTGGCAGGAATTACAATGAGCAGTTCTTC	CSVEVGRNYNEQFF
TRBJ2-1	-	-	TRBV18	TGTGCCAGCTCACCTAAACTTAATGAGCAGTTCTTC	CASSPKLNEQFF
TRBJ2-7	TRBD1	-	TRBV5-4	TGTGCCAGCAGCCTAGGGACAGGCGAGCAGTACTTC	CASSLGTGEQYF
TRBJ1-5	-	-	TRBV21-1	TGTGCCAGCAGCAAGATAACCGCGGGAGCCGCGAGGGGGAATCAGCCCCAGCATTTT	CASSKITAGAARGNQPQHF
TRBJ2-7	TRBD2	-	TRBV5-3	TGTGCCAGAAGCTTGAAGGGACCGGTGGTCGGGGGGAGGTTC	CARSLKGPVVGGRF
TRBJ2-3	TRBD2	-	TRBV3-1/TRBV3-2	TGTGCCAGCAGCCCCCTCTCTAGCGGGATACGCACAGATACGCAGTATTTT	CASSPLSSGIRTDTQYF
TRBJ2-3	TRBD2	-	TRBV27	TGTGCCAGCAGCAGCACCGGGACTAGAGGCACAGATACGCAGTATTTT	CASSSTGTRGTDTQYF
TRBJ1-1	-	-	TRBV11-2	TGTGCCAGCAGCTTTTGGAGTTTAGACAGGCGAAGGAACACTGAAGCTTTCTTT	CASSFWSLDRRRNTEAFF
TRBJ2-1	-	once	TRBV15	TGTGCCACCAGCAGAGTCGTTGGGACAAGGGGGTACAATGAGCAGTTCTTC	CATSRVVGTRGYNEQFF
TRBJ1-3	-	-	TRBV2	TGTGCCAGCACGTCAGGCGGGGCTGGAAACACCATATATTTT	CASTSGGAGNTIYF
TRBJ2-2	-	-	TRBV21-1	TGTGCCAGCAGCAAAATTTCGAGGGAATCCGCGGGACAGGGGGCCGGCGGGGAGCTGTTTTTT	CASSKISRESAGQGAGGELFF
TRBJ1-2	TRBD1	-	TRBV5-1	TGCGCCAGCAGCTTTTTAGTGGGACAGGGCTATGGCTACACCTTC	CASSFLVGQGYGYTF
TRBJ2-7	-	once	TRBV5-6	TGTGCCAGCAGCTTGGAGTTCAGACAGATCGGAAGCGAGCAGTACTTC	CASSLEFRQIGSEQYF
TRBJ2-3	TRBD2	-	TRBV3-1/TRBV3-2	TGTGCCAGCAGCCACTACCGACTAGCGGGTGTGGGTGATACGCAGTATTTT	CASSHYRLAGVGDTQYF
TRBJ1-1	-	-	TRBV6-5	TGTGCCAGCAGACAGACCGCGAACACTGAAGCTTTCTTT	CASRQTANTEAFF
TRBJ1-2	-	few	TRBV7-9	TGTGCCTTAGATGGGAGCGAGCCCTATGGCTACACCTTC	CALDGSEPYGYTF
TRBJ2-1	TRBD2	-	TRBV4-2	TGTGCCAGCAGCCAAGAAGTGGGTCTAGCGGGACACAATGAGCAGTTCTTC	CASSQEVGLAGHNEQFF
TRBJ2-7	TRBD2	-	TRBV5-1	TGCGCCAGCAGCTTGGGCGGGAGGTCTACCTACGAGCAGTACTTC	CASSLGGRSTYEQYF
TRBJ2-7	TRBD1	-	TRBV28	TGTGCCAGCAGTTCCGGGACAGGTCCCTACGAGCAGTACTTC	CASSSGTGPYEQYF
TRBJ2-1	-	-	TRBV6-4	TGTGCCAGCAGTCGGAACAGTTTCTCCTACAATGAGCAGTTCTTC	CASSRNSFSYNEQFF
TRBJ1-4	TRBD1	-	TRBV2	TGTGCCAGCAGTATGGGACAGCCTGGCACTGAAAAACTGTTTTTT	CASSMGQPGTEKLFF
TRBJ2-7	-	-	TRBV24-1	TGTGCCACCAGTGATTCAGCAGGGGCCAGGGAGCAGTACTTC	CATSDSAGAREQYF
TRBJ2-7	TRBD1	-	TRBV3-1/TRBV3-2	TGTGCCAGCAGCCAAGATGGCCGGACAGGGCCTCCCTTC	CASSQDGRTGPPF
TRBJ2-3	-	-	TRBV28	TGTGCCTCTCTGGCTAGCACAGATACGCAGTATTTT	CASLASTDTQYF
TRBJ1-3	-	-	TRBV4-1	TGCGCCAGCAGCCAAGGGTATCGGGCGAGGGACTCTGGAAACACCATATATTTT	CASSQGYRARDSGNTIYF